This T cell receptor (beta chain) came from a study of early T cells in non-severe SARS-CoV-2 infection. Separate cDNA molecules each had unique molecular identifiers attached to them. A single record per CDR3 protein comes from TCRdb applying MiXCR to the 5' RACE reads. The table shows about 71,000 distinct CDR3 sequences, with approximately 15% occurring only once. The germline V gene has CDR1 SGHAT and CDR2 FQDESV (reference sequence). This CDR3 comprises 14 residues. The junction had 4 bases not matched to a gene; V was cut back by 3 bases and J by 4 bases. The origin of this receptor is an adult who was a healthcare worker with PCR-confirmed SARS-CoV-2 infection or an uninfected control (not recorded which). Material: whole blood. The chain is built from TRBV11-1 and TRBJ2-3, with 7 positions matching TRBD1. CDR3 nucleotides: TGTGCCAGCAGCTTGAGACAGGGCCCAGATACGCAGTATTTT. Protein: CASSLRQGPDTQYF.